Shown below are 17 T cell receptor beta chains from a single sample sequenced in a study of T cell changes during pregnancy in multiple sclerosis. Measured with immunoSEQ multiplex PCR; TCRdb has only the in-frame clones, and not every one. The repertoire holds 50,000 or so clones, with around nine tenths as singletons. The sequencing here drew on CD4+ T cells from peripheral blood mononuclear cells, taken before pregnancy. The source is a female donor with multiple sclerosis, enrolled in a pregnancy study.

This clone was seen only a few times. CDR3 sequence (DNA): TGCGCCAGCAGCTTTGCGACGACAAGCAGGTCTGAAGCTTTCTTT. Amino acid sequence: CASSFATTSRSEAFF. The V gene is TRBV5-1, the J gene TRBJ1-1, with unresolved D. The CDR3 has 15 residues. The germline gives CDR1 SGHRS, CDR2 YFSETQ. The germline V and J ends were trimmed by 2 bases and 6 bases, with 17 bases remaining between them.

The chain uses TRBV9 and TRBJ1-1, with D maybe TRBD1 (5 bases). The CDR3 has 14 amino acids. The V end was cut by 3 bases, the J end by 1 base, with 10 bases between. Germline V lookup: CDR1 SGDLS, CDR2 YYNGEE. CDR3 region: CASSGLGGNTEAFF. Written as DNA, the CDR3 is TGTGCCAGCAGCGGCCTCGGGGGGAACACTGAAGCTTTCTTT. The full variable domain, its missing parts supplied by reference TRBV9 and TRBJ1-1, is DSGVTQTPKHLITATGQRVTLRCSPRSGDLSVYWYQQSLDQGLQFLIQYYNGEERAKGNILERFSAQQFPDLHSELNLSSLELGDSALYFCASSGLGGNTEAFFGQGTRLTVV.

This clone was seen only once. This rearrangement joins TRBV4-3 to TRBJ2-1; D might be TRBD2 (6 bases). CDR3 size: 15 residues. The ends were cut back, 4 bases at V and 1 base at J, with 11 bases in the middle. Germline V gene lookup returns CDR1 LGHNA and CDR2 YSLEER. CDR3 bases: TGCGCCAGCAGCCTATACCGGGGGTCCTACAATGAGCAGTTCTTC. Translation: CASSLYRGSYNEQFF.

The V gene is TRBV5-5, the J gene TRBJ2-3; 10 bases agree with TRBD1. V shed 0 bases, J shed 2 bases, and the junction held 0 bases outside the gene matches. Per the germline V gene, CDR1 is SGHKS and CDR2 is YYEKEE (reference sequence). This CDR3 has 15 residues. The CDR3 DNA reads as TGTGCCAGCAGCTTGGGACAGGGGGCCACAGATACGCAGTATTTT. Translation: CASSLGQGATDTQYF. Using reference TRBV5-5 and TRBJ2-3 for the parts outside the CDR3, the full variable domain is DAGVTQSPTHLIKTRGQQVTLRCSPISGHKSVSWYQQVLGQGPQFIFQYYEKEERGRGNFPDRFSARQFPNYSSELNVNALLLGDSALYLCASSLGQGATDTQYFGPGTRLTVL.

The rearrangement uses TRBV7-8 and TRBJ1-5, with a weak D call TRBD1 (6 bases). V was trimmed by 3 bases and J by 4 bases, leaving 13 bases between them. The CDR3 is 15 amino acids. The V gene's germline CDR1 is SGHVS and CDR2 FQNEAQ. The CDR3 sequence: CASSFGTILNQPQHF. CDR3 nucleotides: TGTGCCAGCAGCTTCGGGACAATCCTAAATCAGCCCCAGCATTTT.

The chain recombines TRBV7-8 with TRBJ2-2; TRBD1 matches at 8 bases. Germline V lookup: CDR1 SGHVS, CDR2 FQNEAQ. The CDR3 has 15 amino acids. The V segment lost 5 bases and the J segment 5 bases; nucleotides outside the gene matches: 7. This chain's CDR3 is CASSTRQGWTGELFF. The DNA for the CDR3 is TGTGCCAGCAGCACCCGACAGGGGTGGACCGGGGAGCTGTTTTTT.

The V and J genes are TRBV28 and TRBJ1-5, with D unclear. The ends were cut back, 2 bases at V and 2 bases at J, with 10 bases in the middle. The length of the CDR3 is 15 residues. Per germline, CDR1 MDHEN and CDR2 SYDVKM. The CDR3 DNA reads TGTGCCAGCAGTTTAGAGATGGGAGGCAATCAGCCCCAGCATTTT. Translated: CASSLEMGGNQPQHF.

V usage is TRBV29-1 and J usage is TRBJ2-1, with 10 bases fitting TRBD1. The CDR3 is made up of 13 amino acids. Losses at the gene ends were 7 bases for V and 3 bases for J; bases not matched to a gene: 3. Germline V lookup: CDR1 SQVTM, CDR2 ANQGSEA. The CDR3 spells CSARTGGYNEQFF. DNA of the CDR3: TGCAGCGCCAGGACAGGGGGCTACAATGAGCAGTTCTTC.

As DNA, the CDR3 is TGTGCCAGCAGTGTGAAGGGGAAGGGGACCCAGTACTTC. It is translated as CASSVKGKGTQYF. The chain recombines TRBV25-1 with TRBJ2-5; a possible D gene is TRBD1 (5 bases). The CDR3 runs to 13 residues. With 4 bases removed from V and 7 bases from J, the gap between germline ends came to 13 bases. Germline values: CDR1 MGHDK, CDR2 SYGVNS.

V usage is TRBV14 and J usage is TRBJ2-7; D is possibly TRBD2 (6 bases). Trimming stripped 4 bases from V and 7 bases from J, with 14 bases between. Germline V gene lookup returns CDR1 SGHDN and CDR2 FVKESK. This CDR3 spans 13 amino acids. The CDR3 loop is CASSRRSGSEQYF. The CDR3 DNA reads as TGTGCCAGCAGCCGCAGAAGCGGGTCGGAGCAGTACTTC.

The chain carries TRBV5-1 and TRBJ1-2; D gene ambiguous. Germline assignment: CDR1 SGHRS and CDR2 YFSETQ. The CDR3 consists of 13 residues. The V gene lost 1 base and the J gene lost 1 base, with 5 bases spanning the gap. CDR3 bases: TGCGCCAGCAGCTTGAACAGTAACTATGGCTACACCTTC. This translates into CASSLNSNYGYTF.

The rearrangement uses TRBV7-8 and TRBJ2-7; 9 bases align to TRBD1. The CDR3 runs 13 residues. Germline-derived CDR1 and CDR2 are SGHVS and FQNEAQ. J was trimmed by 5 bases and V by 4 bases; bases with no gene match: 3. The CDR3 region has the DNA TGTGCCAGCAGCTCACAGGGGGCCCACGAGCAGTACTTC. Translating it yields CASSSQGAHEQYF.

This rearrangement joins TRBV5-4 to TRBJ2-3; D is possibly TRBD1 (6 bases). V was cut by 3 bases and J by 3 bases, with 17 bases left in between. Germline CDR1 is SGHNT and CDR2 is YYREEE (reference sequence). The CDR3 has 16 amino acids. The CDR3 DNA sequence: TGTGCCAGCAGCTCCGGGACACAACGAGGGACAGATACGCAGTATTTT. It yields the protein CASSSGTQRGTDTQYF.

The chain has TRBV18 and TRBJ2-7; 8 positions agree with TRBD1. The length of the CDR3 is 15 residues. Per the germline V gene, CDR1 is KGHSH and CDR2 is LQKENI. V lost 6 bases, J lost 3 bases, and 10 bases stayed unmatched. This CDR3 is CASSQGAGILYEQYF. The CDR3 DNA sequence: TGTGCCAGCTCCCAGGGGGCGGGGATCCTCTACGAGCAGTACTTC.

The rearrangement uses TRBV4-2 and TRBJ1-2, with 9 bases identical to TRBD1. The CDR3 sequence is 15 residues long. Germline CDR1 is LGHNA and CDR2 is YNFKEQ. V trimming: 4 bases; J trimming: 4 bases; junction bases outside the gene matches: 7. Here the CDR3 DNA reads TGTGCCAGCAGCCGGACAGGGGTAGTTGGCTATGGCTACACCTTC. It is translated as CASSRTGVVGYGYTF.

The chain links TRBV28 to TRBJ2-7; 10 bases map to TRBD2. Losses at the gene ends were 6 bases for V and 0 bases for J; bases not matched to a gene: 5. The CDR3 has 15 residues. CDR1 and CDR2 (germline): MDHEN, SYDVKM. The CDR3 DNA reads as TGTGCCAGCAGCTACGGACTAGCGGACTCCTACGAGCAGTACTTC. Its translation is CASSYGLADSYEQYF.

This chain uses TRBV6-1 with TRBJ1-4; a weak D match, TRBD1 (5 bases). This CDR3 region has 16 residues. CDR1 and CDR2 (germline): MNHNS, SASEGT. Trimming pared 1 base from V and 13 bases from J, leaving 22 bases between. CDR3 amino acids: CASSEDNRVKGRVLFF. CDR3 in DNA: TGTGCCAGCAGTGAAGATAATCGGGTGAAGGGGCGAGTACTGTTTTTT.